This T cell receptor (beta chain) was documented in a study of vaccination and CD4 T cells after COVID-19. In the case of this clonotype: Its antigen is not identified. The DNA is left out, because the CDR3 cannot be placed on it with certainty; the CDR3 is given as TCRdb lists it.

As to treatment: roughly 10-day PBMC culture with coronavirus spike peptide pools or control peptides (ViraFEST assay). Negative-selection isolation of CD4+ T cells was performed after 9 to 11 days of culture. The CDR3 numbers 14 amino acids, ends counted. Germline CDR1 is MNHNS and CDR2 is SASEGT. Researchers used the Oncomine TCR Beta short-read assay to sequence DNA from cultured CD4+ T cells. TCRdb processed the PCR reads anew with MiXCR; each CDR3 protein has one entry. The sample has roughly 20,000 distinct CDR3 sequences; around 70% are singletons. Sequencing was done on a sample of CD4+ T cells from blood, cultured in vitro. The V and J genes are TRBV6-1 and TRBJ1-5. This receptor was obtained from a human donor who had recovered from COVID-19. The CDR3 spells CASSTSGPNQPQHF.